This TCR beta chain was recovered during a study of regulatory T cells in long-lasting Graves disease. General observations from the study: The analysis examined peripheral blood only and excluded thyroid tissue. Among samples with persistent disease, TRBV28, TRBJ1-2 and TRBJ2-5 were favored.

Time point noted: newly diagnosed GD, antithyroid drugs for less than 3 months. The TCR library used RNA extracted from PBMCs. This CDR3 contains 14 residues. Trimming stripped 2 bases from V and 6 bases from J, with 8 bases between. The germline gives CDR1 WSHSY, CDR2 SAAADI. Combining iRepertoire HTBI primers with Arm-PCR of CDR3 regions, the authors built TCR beta libraries. TCRdb reanalysed the multiplex PCR reads using MiXCR and keeps one entry per CDR3 protein. The repertoire holds 400,000 to 450,000 distinct CDR3 sequences, with around 15% as singletons. To note about this clonotype: Its specificity is unknown.

These data also featured in a second study, about T cells in Graves' hyperthyroidism and ophthalmopathy.

This chain links TRBV10-2 with TRBJ1-6; a possible D gene is TRBD1 (5 bases). The receptor's source is a woman between 25 and 40 years old with Graves disease. Sequenced here: peripheral blood mononuclear cells (PBMCs), sampled at new diagnosis, from a patient treated with antithyroid drugs. For the CDR3, the DNA is TGCGCCAGCAGTGAGGGTAGGGGTAATTCACCCCTCCACTTT. Amino acid sequence: CASSEGRGNSPLHF.